This record looks at one T cell receptor (beta chain) sequence and its context. These data are taken from a study of blood T cell repertoires in COVID-19. About the study: COVID-19 samples, acute and convalescent, were from the United States, Italy and Spain. PBMCs, B-cell-depleted T cells, or T cells were the source of the cDNA or gDNA that made up the material.

Unmatched junction bases numbered 14, after V lost 10 bases and J lost 0 bases. CDR1 is MDHEN, CDR2 SYDVKM, per germline. The CDR3 is 16 amino acids. Authors' processing steps: Cell counts per sample came from amplifying reference gene primers. The table came from immunoSEQ multiplex PCR; TCRdb's copy has only in-frame clones and leaves some out. V, J and clone size are those of that table, while D and trimming were read from the DNA. The repertoire consists of some 300,000 clones, with 87% occurring once and the leading ten covering approximately 2.4%. The TCR sequence derives from a young man with active or convalescent COVID-19. The chain carries TRBV28 and TRBJ1-1, with TRBD1 identical over 7 bases. Sequenced input: peripheral blood. This chain's CDR3 is CATTGGGLSMNTEAFF. Here the CDR3 DNA reads TGTGCCACCACGGGAGGGGGCCTTTCAATGAACACTGAAGCTTTCTTT. Looking up the rest from reference TRBV28 and TRBJ1-1 gives the full variable domain: DVKVTQSSRYLVKRTGEKVFLECVQDMDHENMFWYRQDPGLGLRLIYFSYDVKMKEKGDIPEGYSVSREKKERFSLILESASTNQTSMYLCATTGGGLSMNTEAFFGQGTRLTVV.